This T cell receptor (beta chain) was sequenced during a study of T cell responses to AZD1222 COVID-19 vaccine. This CDR3 contains 16 residues. From germline, CDR1 is MNHEY and CDR2 SMNVEV (reference sequence). The ends were cut back, 2 bases at V and 1 base at J, with 9 bases in the middle. Sequencing used immunoSEQ multiplex PCR; TCRdb keeps in-frame clones, though not all of them. The table lists approximately 89,000 clones, 92% of them singletons. Findings and limits, study-wide: Repertoire samples came only from after the peak T cell response. A rise in Spike-specific TCR breadth and depth followed two AZD1222 doses. Females outnumbered males among donors, who were mostly white British; clonal diversity was possibly underestimated.

This clone was detected once. Its antigen is not known. Sequencing used peripheral blood, obtained on day 0 of AZD1222 vaccination. The rearrangement uses TRBV27 and TRBJ2-6; D call uncertain. This TCR came from an adult in good health. CDR3 region: CASSLDYGSGANVLTF. The CDR3 DNA follows: TGTGCCAGCAGTTTAGATTATGGTTCTGGGGCCAACGTCCTGACTTTC.